The 21 T cell receptor beta chains below all came from one sample that was sequenced in a study of CD8 T cells in ankylosing spondylitis. TCRdb re-called the 5' RACE reads with MiXCR, one entry per CDR3 protein. The sample has some 100,000 distinct CDR3 sequences, roughly 8.3% seen once. The sequenced sample consisted of blood, either unsorted or a sorted T cell fraction (not recorded which). The source of these receptors is a male donor with ankylosing spondylitis or in good health (not recorded which).

This clonotype was picked up many times. This sequence joins TRBV27 and TRBJ2-1, with a possible D match to TRBD2 (6 bases). Germline values: CDR1 MNHEY, CDR2 SMNVEV (reference sequence). The length of the CDR3 is 14 residues. Trimming pared 9 bases from V and 0 bases from J, leaving 12 bases between. The CDR3 sequence: CASNGGSSYNEQFF. CDR3 sequence (DNA): TGTGCCAGTAATGGGGGGAGCTCCTACAATGAGCAGTTCTTC.

This clonotype was picked up many times. V and J are TRBV7-2 and TRBJ2-1; D is uncertain. This CDR3 is built from 15 residues. The germline V and J ends were trimmed by 2 bases and 3 bases, with 11 bases remaining between them. The germline CDR1 and CDR2 sequences are SGHTA and FQGNSA. CDR3 in DNA: TGTGCCAGCAGCTTAAAGGGCCCCAGCTACAATGAGCAGTTCTTC. Its translation: CASSLKGPSYNEQFF.

This clonotype was counted ten times or more. The chain has TRBV7-2 and TRBJ1-6, with D maybe TRBD1 (6 bases). Trimming shortened V by 3 bases and J by 2 bases, and 11 bases separated the two germline ends. This CDR3 spans 16 amino acids. Germline assignment: CDR1 SGHTA and CDR2 FQGNSA. CDR3 in DNA: TGTGCCAGCAGCTTCTCAGGGGAAACCTATAATTCACCCCTCCACTTT. Its protein is CASSFSGETYNSPLHF.

At least ten counts were recorded for this clonotype. The J gene is TRBJ1-1, the V gene TRBV3-1; 8 bases map to TRBD1. V lost 2 bases to trimming and J lost 9 bases; unmatched junction nucleotides: 5. The V gene's germline CDR1 is LGHDT and CDR2 YNNKEL (reference sequence). The CDR3 has 13 residues. DNA of the CDR3: TGTGCCAGCAGCCAAAAAGGACAGGGAAAAGCTTTCTTT. Its translation is CASSQKGQGKAFF. Combining the CDR3 with reference TRBV3-1 and TRBJ1-1 gives the whole variable domain DTAVSQTPKYLVTQMGNDKSIKCEQNLGHDTMYWYKQDSKKFLKIMFSYNNKELIINETVPNRFSPKSPDKAHLNLHINSLELGDSAVYFCASSQKGQGKAFFGQGTRLTVV.

This clonotype was found many times. The chain carries TRBV9 and TRBJ2-1, with 7 bases aligning to TRBD2. With 0 bases clipped from V and 9 bases from J, the junction kept 12 bases outside the gene matches. The CDR3 runs to 16 residues. Per the germline V gene, CDR1 is SGDLS and CDR2 is YYNGEE. Here the CDR3 reads CASSVGTSGIFAEQFF. CDR3 nucleotide sequence: TGTGCCAGCAGCGTAGGTACAAGCGGGATCTTCGCTGAGCAGTTCTTC.

In its sample, this clonotype was seen many times. The chain has TRBV7-2 and TRBJ2-1, with a weak D call TRBD2 (6 bases). Trimming took off 9 bases at V and 4 bases at J, with 16 bases between the two ends. Germline loops: CDR1 SGHTA, CDR2 FQGNSA. This CDR3 has 14 amino acids. This CDR3 is CASLLTAGYNEQFF. CDR3 coding DNA: TGTGCCAGTCTTCTTACCGCGGGGTACAATGAGCAGTTCTTC.

In this sample, this clonotype turned up many times. This chain links TRBV29-1 with TRBJ1-1; 7 positions match TRBD1. This CDR3 has 19 residues. Unmatched junction bases numbered 24, after V lost 7 bases and J lost 1 base. Germline V gene sequence: CDR1 SQVTM, CDR2 ANQGSEA. CDR3 residues: CSALGPPTGNERKNTEAFF. The CDR3 DNA sequence: TGCAGCGCCCTTGGACCCCCGACAGGGAACGAACGGAAGAACACTGAAGCTTTCTTT.

This clonotype appeared many times. The J gene is TRBJ2-3, the V gene TRBV4-3; no clear D gene. V was pared by 2 bases and J by 6 bases, with 12 bases between. Germline V CDR1 and CDR2: LGHNA, YSLEER. The CDR3 covers 14 residues. As DNA, the CDR3 is TGCGCCAGCAGCCAACAGCCCCAAGGGGATACGCAGTATTTT. It yields the protein CASSQQPQGDTQYF.

This clonotype was detected ten times or more. The V call is TRBV29-1, the J call TRBJ2-2; TRBD1 might be the D (5 bases). CDR1 and CDR2 from the germline V gene are SQVTM and ANQGSEA. Trimming stripped 6 bases from V and 0 bases from J, with 8 bases between. This CDR3 has 13 amino acids. The CDR3 loop reads CSVGHPNTGELFF. CDR3 in DNA: TGCAGCGTCGGACACCCGAACACCGGGGAGCTGTTTTTT.

This clonotype was detected ten times or more. V usage is TRBV12-5 and J usage is TRBJ2-2; D possibly corresponds to TRBD2 (5 bases). Looked up from germline, CDR1 is LGHNT and CDR2 is FRNRAP. Trimming took 5 bases from V and 4 from J, leaving 14 bases between them. The CDR3 spans 15 residues. The CDR3 protein is CASGPRGTTTGELFF. CDR3 nucleotide sequence: TGTGCTAGTGGTCCCCGGGGTACTACCACCGGGGAGCTGTTTTTT. The whole variable domain, filled in from reference TRBV12-5 and TRBJ2-2, reads DARVTQTPRHKVTEMGQEVTMRCQPILGHNTVFWYRQTMMQGLELLAYFRNRAPLDDSGMPKDRFSAEMPDATLATLKIQPSEPRDSAVYFCASGPRGTTTGELFFGEGSRLTVL.

This clonotype was seen ten or more times. This chain joins TRBV4-3 and TRBJ2-4; D remains ambiguous. CDR1 is LGHNA, CDR2 YSLEER, per germline. This CDR3 contains 15 residues. V was pared by 0 bases and J by 0 bases, with 6 bases between. The CDR3 region has the DNA TGCGCCAGCAGCCAAGAGAGGCTAGCCAAAAACATTCAGTACTTC. Its translation: CASSQERLAKNIQYF.

Points on this clonotype: It may be a read error: a sequence one base away is much more abundant. The chain employs TRBV19 and TRBJ2-1, with 7 bases matching TRBD1. The CDR3 is made up of 15 amino acids. Germline V gene lookup returns CDR1 LNHDA and CDR2 SQIVND (reference sequence). The chain's CDR3 is CVSRPWVGGSLEQFF. CDR3 DNA sequence: TGTGTCAGTAGGCCGTGGGTAGGGGGCTCGCTGGAGCAGTTCTTC.

CDR3 amino acids: CATSRGQGSPLHF. CDR3 in DNA: TGTGCCACCAGCAGAGGACAGGGTTCACCCCTCCACTTT. The V and J genes are TRBV15 and TRBJ1-6; 7 bases are a match to TRBD1. Germline values: CDR1 LNHNV, CDR2 YYDKDF (reference sequence). The CDR3 is 13 amino acids. The ends lost 1 base at V and 9 bases at J; junction bases unmatched: 0.

This clonotype was recorded at least ten times. V gene TRBV5-1 combines with J gene TRBJ2-2; no clear D gene. This CDR3 has 16 residues. V was clipped by 1 base and J by 4 bases, with 14 bases between them. Germline V gives CDR1 SGHRS, CDR2 YFSETQ. CDR3 nucleotide sequence: TGCGCCAGCAGCTTGTATGGAGTAGGAGCCACCGGGGAGCTGTTTTTT. This translates into CASSLYGVGATGELFF.

At least ten counts were recorded for this clonotype. This chain uses TRBV5-5 with TRBJ1-1; D unclear. Trimming removed 2 bases at V and 8 bases at J, with 7 bases between. CDR3 length: 11 residues. From germline, CDR1 is SGHKS and CDR2 YYEKEE (reference sequence). CDR3 residues: CASSFAVEAFF. CDR3 nucleotides: TGTGCCAGCAGCTTTGCCGTAGAAGCTTTCTTT.

This clonotype was counted at least ten times. The chain links TRBV29-1 to TRBJ2-7; 13 nucleotides line up with TRBD2. J gave up 3 bases and V 6 bases, and 2 bases lay outside the gene matches. The CDR3 runs 13 residues. Germline V gene data show CDR1 as SQVTM and CDR2 as ANQGSEA. Here the CDR3 reads CSVTSGRVYEQYF. The CDR3 coding sequence is TGCAGCGTAACTAGCGGGAGGGTCTACGAGCAGTACTTC.

This clonotype was detected many times. J is TRBJ2-3 and V is TRBV5-1; 7 bases map to TRBD1. J lost 0 bases, V lost 5 bases, and 3 bases had no gene match. CDR3 length: 14 residues. Germline V gene data show CDR1 as SGHRS and CDR2 as YFSETQ. CDR3 bases: TGCGCCAGCAGAAGGGGACAGAGCACAGATACGCAGTATTTT. It codes for CASRRGQSTDTQYF.

This clonotype was detected ten times or more. J is TRBJ2-7 and V is TRBV11-2; TRBD1 or TRBD2 may be the D gene (6 bases each). This CDR3 comprises 17 residues. The germline gives CDR1 SGHAT, CDR2 FQNNGV. V gave up 4 bases and J gave up 1 base, with 20 bases separating them. Here the CDR3 reads CASSSLNRVRGSYEQYF. CDR3 DNA sequence: TGTGCCAGCAGCTCACTGAACAGGGTCCGGGGGTCCTACGAGCAGTACTTC.

This clonotype was seen only a few times. With a much larger clone just one base away, this may be a read error. V and J are TRBV20-1 and TRBJ2-7; the match to TRBD1 covers 10 bases. This CDR3 is built from 15 residues. In germline, CDR1 is DFQATT, CDR2 SNEGSKA (reference sequence). The CDR3 coding sequence is TGCTGTGCCCCGCGGGACAGGGGTTTGGCTAGCGAGCAGTACTTC. This codes for CCAPRDRGLASEQYF.

Ten or more counts support this clonotype. V gene TRBV29-1 combines with J gene TRBJ2-7; 9 nucleotides align to TRBD1. This CDR3 is built from 14 residues. J lost 1 base, V lost 6 bases, and 7 bases had no gene match. Germline values: CDR1 SQVTM, CDR2 ANQGSEA. CDR3 in amino acids: CSVAGTGLSYEQYF. CDR3 DNA sequence: TGCAGCGTAGCCGGGACAGGGCTTTCCTACGAGCAGTACTTC.

This clonotype was detected many times. The CDR3 bases are TGTGCCAGCAGCTCCCCAGGGTTCCAAGAGACCCAGTACTTC. Protein sequence: CASSSPGFQETQYF. This chain connects TRBV11-2 to TRBJ2-5, with D maybe TRBD1 (5 bases). CDR3 length: 14 amino acids. Germline CDR1 is SGHAT and CDR2 is FQNNGV. The V end was cut by 4 bases, the J end by 1 base, with 10 bases between.